One T cell receptor beta chain is described in this entry. Its antigen is as yet unknown. V was shortened by 6 bases and J by 0 bases, with 12 bases between the two germline ends. Germline V lookup: CDR1 SNHLY, CDR2 FYNNEI. There are 14 residues in the CDR3. Sequenced by immunoSEQ multiplex PCR; TCRdb stores in-frame clones only, minus some. The table has 130,000 to 150,000 clones, around 90% seen once. This entry comes from a study of T cell responses to AZD1222 COVID-19 vaccine. Notes on the study in general: Clonal diversity was possibly underestimated; the donors were predominantly white British and more often female. Among those given AZD1222, only six were seropositive at baseline.

The chain links TRBV2 to TRBJ2-7; TRBD1 or TRBD2 may be the D gene (5 bases each). The sample here was peripheral blood, taken on day 0 of AZD1222 vaccination. This sequence originates from an adult in good health. The CDR3 protein is CASRSGSLSYEQYF. DNA for the CDR3: TGTGCCAGCAGATCAGGGAGCCTCTCCTACGAGCAGTACTTC.